One sample yielded the 14 T cell receptor beta chains listed below, sequenced in a study. TCRdb ran MiXCR on the 5' RACE reads and lists one entry per CDR3 protein. The repertoire holds about 54,000 distinct CDR3 sequences, with 15% to 20% as singletons. Source material: naive CD4+ T cells sorted from blood. The subset denotes: naive CD4+ T cells, CD4+CD45RA+CD25-. These receptors originate from a female donor with breast cancer.

In its sample, this clonotype was seen a few times. The chain is built from TRBV5-1 and TRBJ2-3; D is ambiguous. CDR3 size: 16 residues. Trimming cost V 0 bases and J 6 bases, with 17 bases left between them. Germline lookup yields CDR1 SGHRS and CDR2 YFSETQ. Here the CDR3 DNA reads TGCGCCAGCAGCTTGGAGGGAAACAATCCCACTGATACGCAGTATTTT. Encoded protein: CASSLEGNNPTDTQYF.

This clonotype was counted only a few times. The chain employs TRBV7-2 and TRBJ2-7; D unclear. Germline V gives CDR1 SGHTA, CDR2 FQGNSA. V was cut by 5 bases and J by 4 bases, with 9 bases left in between. This CDR3 is 12 amino acids long. The CDR3 loop is CASSVASYEQYF. Written as DNA, the CDR3 is TGTGCCAGCAGCGTTGCTAGTTACGAGCAGTACTTC.

This clonotype was detected a few times. The rearrangement links TRBV12-3 or TRBV12-4 to TRBJ2-5, with D unclear. Trimming stripped 7 bases from V and 4 bases from J, with 13 bases between. The CDR3 runs to 13 residues. This CDR3 is CASTTTVGETQYF. The DNA of the CDR3 is TGTGCCAGCACCACGACCGTCGGAGAGACCCAGTACTTC.

This clonotype was seen ten or more times. J is TRBJ1-1 and V is TRBV5-1, with 9 bases aligning to TRBD1. V was clipped by 0 bases and J by 4 bases; unmatched bases: 4. Per the germline V gene, CDR1 is SGHRS and CDR2 is YFSETQ. CDR3 size: 15 residues. CDR3 protein: CASSLGTGAFTEAFF. DNA of the CDR3: TGCGCCAGCAGCTTGGGGACAGGGGCCTTCACTGAAGCTTTCTTT.

There are a few counts of this clonotype. V gene TRBV7-7 combines with J gene TRBJ2-2, with D maybe TRBD2 (6 bases). The germline CDR1 and CDR2 sequences are SSHAT and FNYEAQ (reference sequence). V was shortened by 4 bases and J by 7 bases, with 13 bases between the two germline ends. The CDR3 runs to 14 residues. The CDR3 region is CASSSGGVGGELFF. CDR3 sequence (DNA): TGTGCCAGCAGCTCTGGAGGGGTTGGCGGGGAGCTGTTTTTT.

The table lists this clonotype with a count of one. The CDR3 end shows no conserved phenylalanine or tryptophan, and so a read error is likely. The limits of the CDR3 on the DNA are not certain, so only TCRdb's listed CDR3 is given. The rearrangement uses TRBV29-1 and TRBJ2-1. Ends included, the CDR3 has 9 residues. Germline V gene data show CDR1 as SQVTM and CDR2 as ANQGSEA. CDR3: CSVPNEQSI.

Concerning this clonotype: It may be a read error: a sequence one base away is much more abundant. The J gene is TRBJ2-3, the V gene TRBV6-5; TRBD2 agrees at 9 bases. J was trimmed by 4 bases and V by 5 bases; bases with no gene match: 19. Per the germline V gene, CDR1 is MNHEY and CDR2 is SVGAGI. This CDR3 has 19 residues. The CDR3 DNA sequence: TGTGCCAGCAGTCAAACGACAGGAGCCGGGACTAGCTGGTCAGATACGCAGTATTTT. Its protein is CASSQTTGAGTSWSDTQYF.

This chain uses TRBV5-1 with TRBJ1-4, with TRBD1 identical over 11 bases. This CDR3 has 18 amino acids. The ends lost 4 bases at V and 2 bases at J; junction bases unmatched: 10. Germline values: CDR1 SGHRS, CDR2 YFSETQ. The CDR3 nucleotides are TGCGCCAGCAGCCAAAGGACAGGGGGCGCGTTTACTAATGAAAAACTGTTTTTT. Amino acids: CASSQRTGGAFTNEKLFF. Based on the CDR3 plus reference TRBV5-1 and TRBJ1-4, the full variable domain is KAGVTQTPRYLIKTRGQQVTLSCSPISGHRSVSWYQQTPGQGLQFLFEYFSETQRNKGNFPGRFSGRQFSNSRSEMNVSTLELGDSALYLCASSQRTGGAFTNEKLFFGSGTQLSVL.

This clonotype was counted a few times. The V and J genes are TRBV5-6 and TRBJ1-2, with D perhaps matching TRBD1 (6 bases). The CDR3 covers 15 residues. Looked up from germline, CDR1 is SGHDT and CDR2 is YYEEEE. Between the trimmed V and J ends, which lost 2 bases and 1 base, there was a span of 12 bases. The CDR3, as DNA: TGTGCCAGCAGCTTTAGGGGGGCCGATAACTATGGCTACACCTTC. Protein sequence: CASSFRGADNYGYTF. Full variable domain (remainder filled in from reference TRBV5-6 and TRBJ1-2): DAGVTQSPTHLIKTRGQQVTLRCSPKSGHDTVSWYQQALGQGPQFIFQYYEEEERQRGNFPDRFSGHQFPNYSSELNVNALLLGDSALYLCASSFRGADNYGYTFGSGTRLTVV.

The chain employs TRBV5-1 and TRBJ1-2, with 7 nucleotides matching TRBD1. J lost 4 bases, V lost 5 bases, and 8 bases had no gene match. Germline-derived CDR1 and CDR2 are SGHRS and YFSETQ. This CDR3 spans 14 amino acids. The CDR3 loop is CASSSSQGLYGYTF. For the CDR3, the DNA is TGCGCCAGCAGTTCCTCACAGGGGCTCTATGGCTACACCTTC.

This clonotype has just a few counts. The rearrangement links TRBV15 to TRBJ2-1; possible D gene TRBD1, 7 bases. Germline lookup yields CDR1 LNHNV and CDR2 YYDKDF (reference sequence). The CDR3 is made up of 15 amino acids. V lost 1 base, J lost 3 bases, and 10 bases lay in between. CDR3 nucleotides: TGTGCCACCAGCAGAGGCGGGACAGTCTACAATGAGCAGTTCTTC. Protein sequence: CATSRGGTVYNEQFF.

The rearrangement uses TRBV20-1 and TRBJ2-3; the D gene is possibly TRBD2 (5 bases). Trimming removed 6 bases at V and 3 bases at J, with 13 bases between. The CDR3 is 13 amino acids. CDR1 and CDR2 from the germline V gene are DFQATT and SNEGSKA (reference sequence). The CDR3 DNA reads TGCAGTGCCAAGACCGGAGGAACAGATACGCAGTATTTT. Translating gives CSAKTGGTDTQYF.

This clonotype occurred many times. The rearrangement links TRBV20-1 to TRBJ2-7; 10 nucleotides match TRBD2. CDR3 length: 15 residues. CDR1 is DFQATT and CDR2 is SNEGSKA in the germline V gene (reference sequence). Trimming at V came to 5 bases and at J to 2 bases, leaving 9 bases not matched to a gene. DNA for the CDR3: TGCAGTGCTGTCTCCGGGACTAGCGTGACCTACGAGCAGTACTTC. As protein: CSAVSGTSVTYEQYF.

This clonotype was counted ten times or more. J is TRBJ2-5 and V is TRBV12-3 or TRBV12-4, with a weak D call TRBD2 (7 bases). Trimming cost V 6 bases and J 1 base, with 21 bases left between them. The length of the CDR3 is 17 residues. The CDR3 spells CASRSGGANPIQETQYF. The CDR3 nucleotides read TGTGCCAGCAGGTCTGGGGGGGCCAATCCTATCCAAGAGACCCAGTACTTC.